This paragraph reports one T cell receptor beta chain. At one end the junction does not follow the germline gene, possibly because of a read error. Using immunoSEQ multiplex PCR, the repertoire was profiled, and TCRdb retains in-frame clones only, with some absent. Of more than 2 million clones in the sample, about 94% were seen once. This CDR3 is built from 13 residues. The donor cohort consisted entirely of Caucasian adults residing in Nashville, Tennessee. The data were taken from a study of shared clonotypes between healthy human individuals. The sample taken for sequencing was naive CD4+ T cells sorted from blood. Subset: CD45RA+ positively selected. The receptor comes from a man younger than 35 in good health. The genes are TRBV5-7 and TRBJ1-1; D is uncertain. TRBV5-7 carries the ORF label, with uncertain function. The CDR3 DNA is TGTGCCAGCAGCGTTGGGAGGGTACGGTTCTGGCTCTTT. Encoded protein: CASSVGRVRFWLF.